This T cell receptor (beta chain) comes out of a study of blood T cell repertoires in COVID-19. Turning to the study itself: T cells, B-cell-depleted T cells, or PBMCs supplied cDNA or gDNA.

With 6 bases removed from V and 3 bases from J, the gap between germline ends came to 11 bases. The CDR3 is made up of 13 amino acids. Libraries were prepared by immunoSEQ multiplex PCR; TCRdb keeps only in-frame clonotypes and omits some of them. The sample yields fewer than 150,000 clones, more than 70% seen once. Input material: peripheral blood. The receptor was isolated from a human donor in a cohort sampled during active COVID-19. The V gene is TRBV12-3 or TRBV12-4, the J gene TRBJ2-5, with D possibly being TRBD2 (6 bases). CDR3 coding DNA: TGTGCCAGCAGCCCTAGCGCGGAAGAGACCCAGTACTTC. It yields the protein CASSPSAEETQYF.